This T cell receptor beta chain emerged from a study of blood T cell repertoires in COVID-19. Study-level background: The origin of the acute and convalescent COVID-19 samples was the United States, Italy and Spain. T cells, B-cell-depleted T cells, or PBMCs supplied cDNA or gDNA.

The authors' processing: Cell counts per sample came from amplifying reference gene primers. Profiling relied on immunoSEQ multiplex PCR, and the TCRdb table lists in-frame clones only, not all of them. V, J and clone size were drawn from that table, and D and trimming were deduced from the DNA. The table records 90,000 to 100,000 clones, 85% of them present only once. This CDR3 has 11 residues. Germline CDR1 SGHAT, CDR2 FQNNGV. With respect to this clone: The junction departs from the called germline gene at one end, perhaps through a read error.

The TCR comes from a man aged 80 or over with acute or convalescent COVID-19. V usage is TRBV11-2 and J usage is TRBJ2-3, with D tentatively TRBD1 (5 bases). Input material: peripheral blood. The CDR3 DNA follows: TGTGCCAGCAGCCGCACAGGTACGCAGTATTTT. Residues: CASSRTGTQYF.